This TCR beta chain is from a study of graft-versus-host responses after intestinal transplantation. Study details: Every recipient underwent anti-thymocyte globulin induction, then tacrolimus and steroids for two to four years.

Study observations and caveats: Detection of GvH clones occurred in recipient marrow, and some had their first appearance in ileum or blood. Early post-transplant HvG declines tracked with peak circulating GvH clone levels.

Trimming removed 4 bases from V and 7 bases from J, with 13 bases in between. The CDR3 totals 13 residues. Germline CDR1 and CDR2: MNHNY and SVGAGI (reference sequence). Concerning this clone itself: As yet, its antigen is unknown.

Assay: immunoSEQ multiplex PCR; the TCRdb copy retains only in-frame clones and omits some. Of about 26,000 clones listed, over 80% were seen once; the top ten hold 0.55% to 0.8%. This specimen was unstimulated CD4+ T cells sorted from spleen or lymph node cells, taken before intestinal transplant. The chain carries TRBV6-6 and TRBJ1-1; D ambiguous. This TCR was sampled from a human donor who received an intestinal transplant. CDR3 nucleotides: TGTGCCAGCAGTTCGACGCGAGGCAGTGAAGCTTTCTTT. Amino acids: CASSSTRGSEAFF.